This TCR beta chain was sequenced during a study of T cell responses to AZD1222 COVID-19 vaccine. Notes on this clone: Compared with germline, one end of the junction differs, possibly owing to a read error.

Profiling relied on immunoSEQ multiplex PCR, and the TCRdb table lists in-frame clones only, not all of them. The profile shows over 120,000 clones, 80% to 95% of them singletons. This CDR3 spans 12 amino acids. Germline lookup yields CDR1 MDHEN and CDR2 SYDVKM. The sample here was peripheral blood, taken 28 days after the second AZD1222 dose. This sequence originates from an adult who received the AZD1222 COVID-19 vaccine. The rearrangement links TRBV28 to TRBJ2-4; tentative D call: TRBD1 (6 bases). CDR3 DNA sequence: TGTGCCAGCAGTTCCCGGTCAGGGGTTGGTTGGTTC. Its protein is CASSSRSGVGWF.